These 28 T cell receptor beta chains originate from one sample sequenced in a study of identical twins. TCRdb analysed the 5' RACE reads with MiXCR anew, one entry per CDR3 protein. The sample contains a few hundred thousand distinct CDR3 sequences, about 8.3% of which appear only once. This sample was also put to use in a study of yellow fever vaccine responses in identical twins.

Sequencing was performed on CD8+ T cells sorted from blood. The receptors stem from a woman younger than 35 in good health.

This clonotype was observed at least ten times. The rearrangement links TRBV4-1 to TRBJ1-1; possibly TRBD1 for D (5 bases). This CDR3 region has 15 residues. Germline V gene lookup returns CDR1 MGHRA and CDR2 YSYEKL. V lost 0 bases and J lost 1, with 9 bases in between. This CDR3 reads CASSQEPQGNTEAFF. In DNA, the CDR3 is TGCGCCAGCAGCCAAGAACCCCAGGGGAACACTGAAGCTTTCTTT.

This clonotype came up a few times. This rearrangement joins TRBV27 to TRBJ1-5, with unresolved D. The ends were cut back, 0 bases at V and 6 bases at J, with 9 bases in the middle. Germline CDR1 reads MNHEY; CDR2 reads SMNVEV (reference sequence). The CDR3 has 14 residues. The CDR3 DNA reads as TGTGCCAGCAGTTTATCAGGATCGGGTCAGCCCCAGCATTTT. This translates into CASSLSGSGQPQHF.

This clonotype came up many times. V and J are TRBV12-3 or TRBV12-4 and TRBJ1-4, with TRBD1 matching over 8 bases. CDR3 length: 14 amino acids. V lost 4 bases to trimming and J lost 8 bases; unmatched junction nucleotides: 6. The CDR3 here is CASSSGQVPEKLFF. In nucleotides, the CDR3 is TGTGCCAGCAGTTCGGGACAGGTTCCCGAAAAACTGTTTTTT.

The rearrangement links TRBV29-1 to TRBJ2-2; 9 nucleotides agree with TRBD2. Germline V CDR1 and CDR2: SQVTM, ANQGSEA. V was pared by 2 bases and J by 2 bases, with 0 bases of the junction left unmatched. There are 14 residues in the CDR3. DNA for the CDR3: TGCAGCGTTGAACTAGCGGGAAACACCGGGGAGCTGTTTTTT. It translates to CSVELAGNTGELFF.

The chain carries TRBV20-1 and TRBJ1-2; a weak D match, TRBD1 (5 bases). Germline assignment: CDR1 DFQATT and CDR2 SNEGSKA (reference sequence). The CDR3 sequence is 12 residues long. Trimming took 1 base from V and 11 from J, leaving 14 bases between them. CDR3 in amino acids: CSARGRESQYTF. CDR3 coding DNA: TGCAGTGCTAGAGGCAGGGAGTCTCAGTACACCTTC.

This clonotype was detected ten times or more. The rearrangement joins TRBV27 to TRBJ2-7; 7 bases map to TRBD1. Germline CDR1 reads MNHEY; CDR2 reads SMNVEV (reference sequence). Trimming cost V 5 bases and J 2 bases; bases outside gene matches: 12. This CDR3 region has 16 residues. The CDR3 DNA reads as TGTGCCAGCAGTCCCCAGACAGGGATGAAAGCCTACGAGCAGTACTTC. This encodes CASSPQTGMKAYEQYF.

In its sample, this clonotype was seen a few times. The V call is TRBV7-8, the J call TRBJ2-3, with 9 bases identical to TRBD1. Germline V lookup: CDR1 SGHVS, CDR2 FQNEAQ. The CDR3 is made up of 19 amino acids. The V segment lost 3 bases and the J segment 2 bases; nucleotides outside the gene matches: 15. The CDR3 bases are TGTGCCAGCAGCTTGGGGACAGGGTCCCAAATTCCCCCCACAGATACGCAGTATTTT. Translated: CASSLGTGSQIPPTDTQYF.

This clonotype has a count of ten or more. V and J are TRBV4-3 and TRBJ2-7; 8 nucleotides agree with TRBD2. This CDR3 has 18 amino acids. After removal of 0 bases from V and 5 bases from J, the junction contained 15 bases not matched to a gene. The germline gives CDR1 LGHNA, CDR2 YSLEER. CDR3 nucleotide sequence: TGCGCCAGCAGCCAAGACCGGCTGGGTTCGGGAGGGCTGGACGAGCAGTACTTC. As protein: CASSQDRLGSGGLDEQYF.

This clonotype has a count of ten or more. The genes are TRBV27 and TRBJ1-2; TRBD1 matches at 9 bases. The CDR3 has 15 residues. Germline lookup yields CDR1 MNHEY and CDR2 SMNVEV (reference sequence). V dropped 1 base and J dropped 6; count of bases not matched to a gene: 6. The CDR3 spells CASSLFPTGGNGYTF. The CDR3 DNA sequence: TGTGCCAGCAGTTTATTCCCTACAGGGGGCAATGGCTACACCTTC.

This clonotype was seen a few times. The CDR3 region is CASSEAPGQTTYEQYF. CDR3 DNA: TGCGCCAGCAGTGAGGCCCCGGGACAGACAACCTACGAGCAGTACTTC. This chain joins TRBV10-2 and TRBJ2-7, with 7 bases identical to TRBD1. Germline-derived CDR1 and CDR2 are WSHSY and SAAADI. This CDR3 is 16 amino acids long. The V and J ends lost 2 bases and 2 bases, in that order; junction bases with no gene match: 9.

The chain couples TRBV6-2 or TRBV6-3 to TRBJ2-7; possibly TRBD1 for D (6 bases). Looked up from germline, CDR1 is MNHEY and CDR2 is SVGEGT. This CDR3 has 17 amino acids. The germline V and J ends were trimmed by 0 bases and 0 bases, with 15 bases remaining between them. The CDR3 sequence: CASSYSETQGTSYEQYF. The CDR3, as DNA: TGTGCCAGCAGTTACTCGGAAACTCAGGGGACCTCCTACGAGCAGTACTTC.

V is TRBV11-1 and J is TRBJ2-3; D remains ambiguous. With 0 bases removed from V and 2 bases from J, the gap between germline ends came to 9 bases. There are 15 residues in the CDR3. Germline-derived CDR1 and CDR2 are SGHAT and FQDESV (reference sequence). The CDR3 DNA sequence: TGTGCCAGCAGCTTAGCGCCAGCAGACACAGATACGCAGTATTTT. Translating it yields CASSLAPADTDTQYF. Complete variable domain (other parts from reference TRBV11-1 and TRBJ2-3): EAEVAQSPRYKITEKSQAVAFWCDPISGHATLYWYRQILGQGPELLVQFQDESVVDDSQLPKDRFSAERLKGVDSTLKIQPAELGDSAMYLCASSLAPADTDTQYFGPGTRLTVL.

The chain joins TRBV24-1 to TRBJ2-1; D ambiguous. The V gene lost 9 bases and the J gene lost 5 bases, with 13 bases spanning the gap. The CDR3 has 13 amino acids. Germline V gene lookup returns CDR1 KGHDR and CDR2 SFDVKD. CDR3 DNA sequence: TGTGCCACCCGGGCAGGATCAAACAATGAGCAGTTCTTC. It encodes CATRAGSNNEQFF.

This clonotype appeared many times. This chain uses TRBV20-1 with TRBJ2-7, with 10 nucleotides matching TRBD1. CDR3 length: 13 amino acids. From germline, CDR1 is DFQATT and CDR2 SNEGSKA (reference sequence). The junction had 4 bases not matched to a gene; V was cut back by 6 bases and J by 2 bases. The CDR3 bases are TGCAGTGCCCGGGACAGGGGAACCTACGAGCAGTACTTC. Translating it yields CSARDRGTYEQYF.

Only a few counts were recorded for this clonotype. This chain connects TRBV25-1 to TRBJ2-1, with 8 bases fitting TRBD1. The CDR3 loop spans 16 amino acids. The germline V gene encodes CDR1 MGHDK and CDR2 SYGVNS. V lost 7 bases, J lost 6 bases, and 14 bases stayed unmatched. The CDR3 DNA follows: TGTGCCAGCACAAAAGACGACAGGGGCCCGTCCAATGAGCAGTTCTTC. As protein: CASTKDDRGPSNEQFF. Variable domain in full (rest from reference TRBV25-1 and TRBJ2-1): EADIYQTPRYLVIGTGKKITLECSQTMGHDKMYWYQQDPGMELHLIHYSYGVNSTEKGDLSSESTVSRIRTEHFPLTLESARPSHTSQYLCASTKDDRGPSNEQFFGPGTRLTVL.

This clonotype was counted at least ten times. The rearrangement links TRBV3-1 to TRBJ1-1; no definite D call. From germline, CDR1 is LGHDT and CDR2 YNNKEL (reference sequence). Trimming took 3 bases from V and 1 from J, leaving 24 bases between them. CDR3 length: 19 amino acids. The CDR3 here is CASSQFTVWVLEKNTEAFF. As DNA, the CDR3 is TGTGCCAGCAGCCAGTTTACAGTTTGGGTGTTGGAGAAGAACACTGAAGCTTTCTTT. Full variable domain (remainder filled in from reference TRBV3-1 and TRBJ1-1): DTAVSQTPKYLVTQMGNDKSIKCEQNLGHDTMYWYKQDSKKFLKIMFSYNNKELIINETVPNRFSPKSPDKAHLNLHINSLELGDSAVYFCASSQFTVWVLEKNTEAFFGQGTRLTVV.

This clonotype has a count of ten or more. The chain joins TRBV10-3 to TRBJ2-1, with 7 nucleotides matching TRBD2. Unmatched junction bases numbered 5, after V lost 6 bases and J lost 6 bases. This CDR3 is 13 amino acids long. CDR1 ENHRY and CDR2 SYGVKD come from the germline V gene. The CDR3 region has the DNA TGTGCCATCAGCGGACTAGGCCTCAATGAGCAGTTCTTC. This codes for CAISGLGLNEQFF.

This sequence joins TRBV6-1 and TRBJ2-1; 11 positions match TRBD2. The CDR3 sequence is 20 residues long. Looked up from germline, CDR1 is MNHNS and CDR2 is SASEGT. With V trimmed by 0 bases and J by 0 bases, 10 bases remained unmatched. CDR3 in DNA: TGTGCCAGCAGTGAAGCGCTTAGGCTAGCGGGGGGAGACTCCTACAATGAGCAGTTCTTC. This encodes CASSEALRLAGGDSYNEQFF.

This clonotype was counted at least ten times. The chain couples TRBV24-1 to TRBJ2-1, with a possible D match to TRBD2 (5 bases). CDR1 and CDR2 (germline): KGHDR, SFDVKD. V was shortened by 6 bases and J by 10 bases, with 18 bases between the two germline ends. This CDR3 region has 14 residues. This CDR3 reads CATSKTGNIEEQFF. The CDR3 DNA reads as TGTGCCACCAGTAAGACCGGGAACATCGAAGAGCAGTTCTTC.

The table lists this clonotype with a few counts. The CDR3 sequence is CASSDRDRRRSNQPQHF. In DNA, the CDR3 is TGTGCCAGCAGTGACCGGGACAGGAGGAGAAGCAATCAGCCCCAGCATTTT. The chain uses TRBV12-3 or TRBV12-4 and TRBJ1-5, with TRBD1 identical over 8 bases. The J segment lost 1 base and the V segment lost 5 bases, leaving 10 bases of the junction unmatched. The length of the CDR3 is 17 residues.

In its sample, this clonotype was seen many times. This chain joins TRBV4-3 and TRBJ2-7; weak D call: TRBD2 (6 bases). Per the germline V gene, CDR1 is LGHNA and CDR2 is YSLEER. There are 14 residues in the CDR3. V gave up 4 bases and J gave up 2 bases, with 12 bases separating them. CDR3 nucleotides: TGCGCCAGCAGCCCTACGGAGGGCCCCTACGAGCAGTACTTC. Translation gives CASSPTEGPYEQYF.

Comment on this clonotype: A clone one base away is much larger, so this may be a read error. V and J are TRBV4-1 and TRBJ2-1; no clear D gene. This CDR3 has 12 residues. Germline values: CDR1 MGHRA, CDR2 YSYEKL. The DNA for the CDR3 is TGCGCCAGCAACCAAGGGCGAAATGAGCAGTTCTTC. This encodes CASNQGRNEQFF.

There are many counts of this clonotype. V gene TRBV12-3 or TRBV12-4 combines with J gene TRBJ2-1; tentatively, D is TRBD2 (5 bases). This CDR3 spans 14 amino acids. Deletions cut 6 bases from V and 2 bases from J, with 11 bases between. CDR3 protein: CASSRSGTYNEQFF. The CDR3, as DNA: TGTGCCAGCAGCAGATCCGGGACCTACAATGAGCAGTTCTTC.

This clonotype has just a few counts. V and J are TRBV27 and TRBJ1-2; D is unresolved. This CDR3 contains 13 residues. Germline CDR1 MNHEY, CDR2 SMNVEV (reference sequence). Trimming took off 3 bases at V and 9 bases at J, with 14 bases between the two ends. The CDR3 loop is CASSFGSGNSYTF. In DNA, the CDR3 is TGTGCCAGCAGTTTCGGGAGCGGTAATAGCTACACCTTC.

The CDR3 protein is CASSMPDQKVYEQYF. The CDR3, as DNA: TGTGCCAGTAGTATGCCGGACCAGAAGGTCTACGAGCAGTACTTC. This chain joins TRBV19 and TRBJ2-7; the D is unclear. This CDR3 has 15 amino acids. Trimming removed 3 bases from V and 3 bases from J, with 15 bases in between. CDR1 and CDR2 (germline): LNHDA, SQIVND (reference sequence).

This clonotype was counted only a few times. V gene TRBV27 combines with J gene TRBJ2-2; D may match TRBD1 or TRBD2 (5 bases each). V lost 4 bases to trimming and J lost 0 bases, with 15 bases between them. Germline values: CDR1 MNHEY, CDR2 SMNVEV (reference sequence). The CDR3 is 17 residues long. The DNA of the CDR3 is TGTGCCAGCAGTTCTATCTTTTTGGGACCGAACACCGGGGAGCTGTTTTTT. It specifies CASSSIFLGPNTGELFF.

This clonotype was found many times. The chain couples TRBV29-1 to TRBJ2-1, with 12 bases matching TRBD2. CDR3 length equals 18 residues. In germline, CDR1 is SQVTM, CDR2 ANQGSEA. With 2 bases clipped from V and 5 bases from J, the junction kept 13 bases outside the gene matches. The CDR3 spells CSVEPLGGLAGLNNEQFF. The CDR3, as DNA: TGCAGCGTTGAACCCTTAGGTGGACTAGCGGGGCTGAACAATGAGCAGTTCTTC.

This clonotype has ten or more counts. The V gene is TRBV28, the J gene TRBJ2-7; TRBD2 agrees at 8 bases. Germline V gene lookup returns CDR1 MDHEN and CDR2 SYDVKM. The CDR3 totals 14 residues. Germline trimming cut 3 bases from V and 4 bases from J; bases unmatched to any gene: 5. DNA for the CDR3: TGTGCCAGCAGTTTTTTAACTAGCGGTTACGAGCAGTACTTC. Amino acid sequence: CASSFLTSGYEQYF.